This T cell receptor (beta chain) was profiled in a study of blood T cell repertoires in COVID-19. On the study more broadly: The analysed material was cDNA or gDNA that came from T cells, B-cell-depleted T cells, or PBMCs.

In the study's own analysis: Quantification of nucleated cells was approximated via reference gene primer amplification. Sequencing was performed with immunoSEQ multiplex PCR; in TCRdb, only in-frame clones are kept and a portion is missing. V, J and clone size were drawn from that table, and D and trimming were deduced from the DNA. There are over 120,000 clones in the sample; roughly 82% occur only once, and 10% lies in the top ten. There are 15 residues in the CDR3. The germline V gene has CDR1 LGHNA and CDR2 YSLEER. Trimming pared 4 bases from V and 0 bases from J, leaving 12 bases between. Sequences were obtained from peripheral blood. This receptor was identified in a man aged 55 to 70 with active or convalescent COVID-19. The rearrangement uses TRBV4-3 and TRBJ1-1; D is perhaps TRBD1 (6 bases). CDR3 DNA: TGCGCCAGCAGCCCAGTCGGGGGGCTGAACACTGAAGCTTTCTTT. Residues: CASSPVGGLNTEAFF.